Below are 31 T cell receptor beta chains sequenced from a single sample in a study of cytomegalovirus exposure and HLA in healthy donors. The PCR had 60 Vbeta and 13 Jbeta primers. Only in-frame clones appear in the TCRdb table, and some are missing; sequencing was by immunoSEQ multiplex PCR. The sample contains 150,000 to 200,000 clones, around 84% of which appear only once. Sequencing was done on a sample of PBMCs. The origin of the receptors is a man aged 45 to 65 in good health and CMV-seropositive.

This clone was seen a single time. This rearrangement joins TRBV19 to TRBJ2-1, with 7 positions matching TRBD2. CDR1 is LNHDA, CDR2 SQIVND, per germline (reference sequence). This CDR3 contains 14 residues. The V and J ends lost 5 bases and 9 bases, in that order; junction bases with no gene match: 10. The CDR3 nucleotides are TGTGCCAGTAGTCCTAGCGGCCTGAGGAGTGAGCAGTTCTTC. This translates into CASSPSGLRSEQFF.

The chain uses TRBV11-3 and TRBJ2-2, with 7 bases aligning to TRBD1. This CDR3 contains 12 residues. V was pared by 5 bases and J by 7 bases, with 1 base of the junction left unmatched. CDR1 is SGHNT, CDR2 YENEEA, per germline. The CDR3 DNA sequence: TGTGCCAGCAGCCCAGGGGGCGGGGAGCTGTTTTTT. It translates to CASSPGGGELFF.

CDR3 nucleotide sequence: TGTGCCAGCTCACACCGGGACAGGGTCACAGATACGCAGTATTTT. It translates to CASSHRDRVTDTQYF. J is TRBJ2-3 and V is TRBV18; TRBD1 aligns across 9 bases. The CDR3 totals 15 residues. Germline values: CDR1 KGHSH, CDR2 LQKENI. J lost 2 bases, V lost 4 bases, and 4 bases had no gene match.

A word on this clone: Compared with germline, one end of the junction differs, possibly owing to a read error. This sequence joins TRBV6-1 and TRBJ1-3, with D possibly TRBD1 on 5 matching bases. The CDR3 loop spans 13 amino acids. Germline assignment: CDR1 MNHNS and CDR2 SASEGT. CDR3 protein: CASSEARDFLRHF. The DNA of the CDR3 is TGTGCCAGCAGTGAAGCTAGGGACTTCCTCCGGCATTTT.

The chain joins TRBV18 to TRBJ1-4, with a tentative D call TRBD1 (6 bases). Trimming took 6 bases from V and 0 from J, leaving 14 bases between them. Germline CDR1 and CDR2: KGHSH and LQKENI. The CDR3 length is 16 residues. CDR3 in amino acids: CASSRGQPATNEKLFF. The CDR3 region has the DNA TGTGCCAGCTCCCGTGGACAGCCAGCAACTAATGAAAAACTGTTTTTT.

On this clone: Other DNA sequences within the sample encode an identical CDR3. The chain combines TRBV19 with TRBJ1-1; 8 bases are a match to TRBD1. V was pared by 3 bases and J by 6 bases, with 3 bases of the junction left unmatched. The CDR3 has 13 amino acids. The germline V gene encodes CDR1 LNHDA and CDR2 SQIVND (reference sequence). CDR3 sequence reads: CASSMDRAAEAFF. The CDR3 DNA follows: TGTGCCAGTAGTATGGACAGGGCGGCTGAAGCTTTCTTT. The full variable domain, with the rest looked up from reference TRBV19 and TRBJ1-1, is DGGITQSPKYLFRKEGQNVTLSCEQNLNHDAMYWYRQDPGQGLRLIYYSQIVNDFQKGDIAEGYSVSREKKESFPLTVTSAQKNPTAFYLCASSMDRAAEAFFGQGTRLTVV.

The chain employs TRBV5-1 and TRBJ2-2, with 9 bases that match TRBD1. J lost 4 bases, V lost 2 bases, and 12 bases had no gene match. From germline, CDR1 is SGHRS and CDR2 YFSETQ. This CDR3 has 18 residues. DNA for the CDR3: TGCGCCAGCAGCTTAAACGGTGGGACAGGGCGAGGCACCGGGGAGCTGTTTTTT. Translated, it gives CASSLNGGTGRGTGELFF.

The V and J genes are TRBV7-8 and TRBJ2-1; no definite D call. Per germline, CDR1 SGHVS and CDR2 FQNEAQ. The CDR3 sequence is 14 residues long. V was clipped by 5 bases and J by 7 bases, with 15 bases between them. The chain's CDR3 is CASSPSFSGNEQFF. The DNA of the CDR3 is TGTGCCAGCAGCCCTTCATTTTCAGGAAATGAGCAGTTCTTC.

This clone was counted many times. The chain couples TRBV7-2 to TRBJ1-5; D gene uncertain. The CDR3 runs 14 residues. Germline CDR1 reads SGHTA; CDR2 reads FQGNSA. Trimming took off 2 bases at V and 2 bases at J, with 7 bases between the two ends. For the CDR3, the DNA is TGTGCCAGCAGCTTAAATCCTGGCAATCAGCCCCAGCATTTT. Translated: CASSLNPGNQPQHF.

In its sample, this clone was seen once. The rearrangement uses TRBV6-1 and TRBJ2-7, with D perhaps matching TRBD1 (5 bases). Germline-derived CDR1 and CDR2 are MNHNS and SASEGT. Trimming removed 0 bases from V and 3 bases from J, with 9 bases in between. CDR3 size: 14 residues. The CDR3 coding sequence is TGTGCCAGCAGTGAAGCGCCGACAGACTACGAGCAGTACTTC. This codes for CASSEAPTDYEQYF.

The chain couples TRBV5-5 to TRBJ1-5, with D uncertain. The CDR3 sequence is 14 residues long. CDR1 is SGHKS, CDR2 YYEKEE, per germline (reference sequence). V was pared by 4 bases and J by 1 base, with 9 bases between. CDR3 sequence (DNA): TGTGCCAGCAGCCAAGTCGGGAGCAATCAGCCCCAGCATTTT. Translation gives CASSQVGSNQPQHF.

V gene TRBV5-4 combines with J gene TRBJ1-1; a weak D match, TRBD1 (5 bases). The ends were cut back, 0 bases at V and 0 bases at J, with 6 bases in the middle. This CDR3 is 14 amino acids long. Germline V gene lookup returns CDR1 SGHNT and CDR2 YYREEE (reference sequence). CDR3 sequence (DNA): TGTGCCAGCAGCTTGGTGGGGCTGAACACTGAAGCTTTCTTT. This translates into CASSLVGLNTEAFF.

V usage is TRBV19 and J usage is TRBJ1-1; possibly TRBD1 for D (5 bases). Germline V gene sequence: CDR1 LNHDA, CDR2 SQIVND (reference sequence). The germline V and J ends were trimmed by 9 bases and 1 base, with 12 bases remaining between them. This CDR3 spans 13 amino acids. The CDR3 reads CASRERTNTEAFF. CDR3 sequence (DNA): TGTGCCAGCAGGGAACGTACGAACACTGAAGCTTTCTTT.

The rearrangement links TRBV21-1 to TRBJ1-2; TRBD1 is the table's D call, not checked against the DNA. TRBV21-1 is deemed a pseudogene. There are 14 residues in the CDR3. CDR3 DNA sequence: TGTGCCAGCAGCAAATTCAGGGAAGTAGGTGGCTACACCTTC. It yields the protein CASSKFREVGGYTF.

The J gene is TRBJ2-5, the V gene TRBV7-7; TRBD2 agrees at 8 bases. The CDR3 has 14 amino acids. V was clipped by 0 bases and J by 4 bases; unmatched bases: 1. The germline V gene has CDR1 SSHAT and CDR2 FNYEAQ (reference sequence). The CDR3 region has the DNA TGTGCCAGCAGCTTAGCCGGGGGGGGAGAGACCCAGTACTTC. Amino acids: CASSLAGGGETQYF.

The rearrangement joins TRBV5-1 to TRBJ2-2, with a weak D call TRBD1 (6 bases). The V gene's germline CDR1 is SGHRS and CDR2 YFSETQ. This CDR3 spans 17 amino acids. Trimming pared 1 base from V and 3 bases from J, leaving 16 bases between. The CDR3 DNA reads TGCGCCAGCAGCTTGTCCAGGGGCCAGGAGGACACCGGGGAGCTGTTTTTT. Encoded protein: CASSLSRGQEDTGELFF.

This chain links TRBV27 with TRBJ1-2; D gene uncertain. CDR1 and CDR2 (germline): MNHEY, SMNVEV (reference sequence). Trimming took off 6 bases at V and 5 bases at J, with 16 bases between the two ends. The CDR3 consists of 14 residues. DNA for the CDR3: TGTGCCAGCAGCTATTCGGGTAGCTTTTATGGCTACACCTTC. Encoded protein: CASSYSGSFYGYTF.

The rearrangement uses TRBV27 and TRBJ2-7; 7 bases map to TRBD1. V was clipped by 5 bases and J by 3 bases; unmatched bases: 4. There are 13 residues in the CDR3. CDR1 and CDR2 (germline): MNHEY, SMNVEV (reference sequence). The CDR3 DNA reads TGTGCCAGCAGTCCTGGGACAGACTACGAGCAGTACGTC. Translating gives CASSPGTDYEQYV.

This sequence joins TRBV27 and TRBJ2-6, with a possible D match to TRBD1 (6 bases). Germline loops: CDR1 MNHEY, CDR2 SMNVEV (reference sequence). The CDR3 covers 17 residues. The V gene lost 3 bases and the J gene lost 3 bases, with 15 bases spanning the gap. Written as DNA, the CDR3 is TGTGCCAGCAGTTTCAAGGGGGAATGGGTTGGGGCCAACGTCCTGACTTTC. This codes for CASSFKGEWVGANVLTF.

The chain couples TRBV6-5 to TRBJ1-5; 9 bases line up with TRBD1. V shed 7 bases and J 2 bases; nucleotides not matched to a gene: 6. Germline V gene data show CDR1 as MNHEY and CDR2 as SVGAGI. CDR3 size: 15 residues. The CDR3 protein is CASTYRDRGNQPQHF. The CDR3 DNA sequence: TGTGCCAGCACCTACCGGGACAGGGGCAATCAGCCCCAGCATTTT.

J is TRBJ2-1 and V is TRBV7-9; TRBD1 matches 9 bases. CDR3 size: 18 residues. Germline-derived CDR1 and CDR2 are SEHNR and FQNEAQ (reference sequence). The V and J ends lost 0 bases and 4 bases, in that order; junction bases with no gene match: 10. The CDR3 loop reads CASSLARTDRGKYNEQFF. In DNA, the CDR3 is TGTGCCAGCAGCTTAGCTAGGACGGACAGGGGAAAGTACAATGAGCAGTTCTTC.

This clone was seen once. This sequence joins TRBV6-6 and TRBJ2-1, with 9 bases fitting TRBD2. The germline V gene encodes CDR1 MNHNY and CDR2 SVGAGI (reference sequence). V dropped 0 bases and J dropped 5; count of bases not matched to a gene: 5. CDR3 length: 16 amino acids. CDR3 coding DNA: TGTGCCAGCAGTTACTCGGGCGGGAGGGTAGACAATGAGCAGTTCTTC. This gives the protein CASSYSGGRVDNEQFF.

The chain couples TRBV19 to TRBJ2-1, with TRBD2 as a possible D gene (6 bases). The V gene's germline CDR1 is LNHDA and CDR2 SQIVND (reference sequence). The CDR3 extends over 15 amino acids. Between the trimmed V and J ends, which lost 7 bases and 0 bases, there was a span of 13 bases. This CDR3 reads CASTPRGSSYNEQFF. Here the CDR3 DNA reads TGTGCCAGTACCCCCCGGGGGTCCTCCTACAATGAGCAGTTCTTC.

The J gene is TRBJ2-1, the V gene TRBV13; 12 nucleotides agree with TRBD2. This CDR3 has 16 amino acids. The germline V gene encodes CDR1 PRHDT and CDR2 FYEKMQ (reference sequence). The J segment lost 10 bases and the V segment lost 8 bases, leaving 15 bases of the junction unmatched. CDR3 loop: CASVGTSGSLAGEQFF. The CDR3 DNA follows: TGTGCCAGCGTGGGGACTAGCGGGTCCCTCGCCGGGGAGCAGTTCTTC. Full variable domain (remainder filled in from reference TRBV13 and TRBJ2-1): AAGVIQSPRHLIKEKRETATLKCYPIPRHDTVYWYQQGPGQDPQFLISFYEKMQSDKGSIPDRFSAQQFSDYHSELNMSSLELGDSALYFCASVGTSGSLAGEQFFGPGTRLTVL.

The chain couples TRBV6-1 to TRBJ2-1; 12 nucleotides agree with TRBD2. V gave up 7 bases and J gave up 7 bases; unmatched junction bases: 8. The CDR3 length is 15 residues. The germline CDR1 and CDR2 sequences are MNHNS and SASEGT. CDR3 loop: CASTRRTSGTNEQFF. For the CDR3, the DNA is TGTGCCAGCACTCGCAGGACTAGCGGGACGAATGAGCAGTTCTTC.

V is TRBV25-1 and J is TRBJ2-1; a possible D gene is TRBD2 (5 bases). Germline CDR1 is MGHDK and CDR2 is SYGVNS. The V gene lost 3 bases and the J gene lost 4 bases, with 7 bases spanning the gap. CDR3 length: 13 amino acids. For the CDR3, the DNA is TGTGCCAGCAGTGACGGACTGTACAATGAGCAGTTCTTC. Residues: CASSDGLYNEQFF.

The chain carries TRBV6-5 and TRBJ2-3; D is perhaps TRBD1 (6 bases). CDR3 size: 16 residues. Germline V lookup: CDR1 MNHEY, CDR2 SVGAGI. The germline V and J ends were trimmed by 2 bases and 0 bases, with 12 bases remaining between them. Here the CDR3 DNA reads TGTGCCAGCAGTTACAAGGGGGTGCCTAGCACAGATACGCAGTATTTT. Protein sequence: CASSYKGVPSTDTQYF.

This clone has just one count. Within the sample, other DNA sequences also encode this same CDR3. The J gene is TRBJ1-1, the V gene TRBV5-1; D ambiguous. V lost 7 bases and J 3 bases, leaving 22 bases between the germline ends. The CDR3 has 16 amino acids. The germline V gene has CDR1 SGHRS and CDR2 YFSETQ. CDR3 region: CASSRRRGSEYTEAFF. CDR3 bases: TGCGCCAGCTCTAGGAGGCGCGGGTCAGAATACACTGAAGCTTTCTTT.

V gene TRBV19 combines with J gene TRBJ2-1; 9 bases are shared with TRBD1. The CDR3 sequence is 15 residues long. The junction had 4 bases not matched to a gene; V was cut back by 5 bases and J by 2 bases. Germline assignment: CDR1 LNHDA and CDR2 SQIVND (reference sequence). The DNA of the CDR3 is TGTGCCAGTAGTCTACAGGGGGCTGCCTACAATGAGCAGTTCTTC. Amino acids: CASSLQGAAYNEQFF.

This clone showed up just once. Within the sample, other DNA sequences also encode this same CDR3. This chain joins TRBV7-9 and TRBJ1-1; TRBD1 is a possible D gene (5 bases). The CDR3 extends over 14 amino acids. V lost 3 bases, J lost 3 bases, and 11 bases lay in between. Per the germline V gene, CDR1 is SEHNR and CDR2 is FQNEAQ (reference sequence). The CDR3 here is CASSLGQGHTEAFF. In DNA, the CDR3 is TGTGCCAGCAGCTTGGGCCAGGGTCACACTGAAGCTTTCTTT. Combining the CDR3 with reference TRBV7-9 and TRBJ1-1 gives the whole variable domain DTGVSQNPRHKITKRGQNVTFRCDPISEHNRLYWYRQTLGQGPEFLTYFQNEAQLEKSRLLSDRFSAERPKGSFSTLEIQRTEQGDSAMYLCASSLGQGHTEAFFGQGTRLTVV.

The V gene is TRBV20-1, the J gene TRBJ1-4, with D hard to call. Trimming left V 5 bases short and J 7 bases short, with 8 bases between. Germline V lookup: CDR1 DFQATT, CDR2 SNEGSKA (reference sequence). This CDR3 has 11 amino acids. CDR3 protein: CSAPRGEKLFF. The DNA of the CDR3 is TGCAGTGCTCCTCGGGGTGAAAAACTGTTTTTT.